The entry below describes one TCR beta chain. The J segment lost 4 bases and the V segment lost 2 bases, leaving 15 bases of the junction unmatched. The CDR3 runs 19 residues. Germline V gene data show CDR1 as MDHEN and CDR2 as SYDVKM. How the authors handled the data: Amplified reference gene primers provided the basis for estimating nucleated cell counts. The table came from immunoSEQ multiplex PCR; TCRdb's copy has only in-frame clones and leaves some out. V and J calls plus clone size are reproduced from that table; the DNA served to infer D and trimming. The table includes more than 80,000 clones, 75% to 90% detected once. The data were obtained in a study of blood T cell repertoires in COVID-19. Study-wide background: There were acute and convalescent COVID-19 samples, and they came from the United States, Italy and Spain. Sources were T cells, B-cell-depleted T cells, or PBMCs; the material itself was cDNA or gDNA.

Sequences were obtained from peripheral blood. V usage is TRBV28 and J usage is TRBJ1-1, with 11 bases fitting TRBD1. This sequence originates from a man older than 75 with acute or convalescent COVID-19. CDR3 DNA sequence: TGTGCCAGCAGTTTAGGCCTGACGGACAGGGGGCGAGTTGGCACTGAAGCTTTCTTT. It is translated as CASSLGLTDRGRVGTEAFF. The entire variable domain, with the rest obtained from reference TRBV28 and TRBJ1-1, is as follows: DVKVTQSSRYLVKRTGEKVFLECVQDMDHENMFWYRQDPGLGLRLIYFSYDVKMKEKGDIPEGYSVSREKKERFSLILESASTNQTSMYLCASSLGLTDRGRVGTEAFFGQGTRLTVV.